This T cell receptor beta chain stems from a study of OX40 agonist ivuxolimab in advanced cancers. Study at large: Every 2 weeks, ivuxolimab was infused into the patients intravenously at between 0.01 and 10 mg/kg.

CDR1 is MDHEN, CDR2 SYDVKM, per germline. The V gene lost 9 bases and the J gene lost 9 bases, with 12 bases spanning the gap. The CDR3 totals 11 residues. Method: immunoSEQ multiplex PCR; TCRdb's copy keeps in-frame clones and lacks some. This sample yields around 130,000 clones, of which around 93% are seen a single time; more than 0.15% belongs to the top ten. As concerns this clone: Antigen specificity is unknown.

Overall study findings and caveats: The average count of expanded clones was higher among CD8+ T cells than among CD4+.

Autoimmune disease history or systemic immunosuppression barred patients. This TCR was sampled from an adult with an advanced solid tumor such as melanoma, head and neck, liver or kidney cancer. This rearrangement joins TRBV28 to TRBJ2-1; no clear D gene. The sample was CD4+ or CD8+ T cells sorted from blood, taken in a trial of the OX40 agonist ivuxolimab. This CDR3 reads CASKLDGEQFF. The CDR3 nucleotides read TGTGCCAGTAAGTTGGATGGTGAGCAGTTCTTC.